The clone carrying this TCR beta chain has just one count. This sample is drawn from a study of T cell changes during pregnancy in multiple sclerosis. The length of the CDR3 is 11 residues. Deletions cut 8 bases from V and 3 bases from J, with 7 bases between. CDR1 is LGHNT, CDR2 FRNRAP, per germline. Sequencing was performed with immunoSEQ multiplex PCR; in TCRdb, only in-frame clones are kept and a portion is missing. In the table there are approximately 51,000 clones, 90% to 95% of which are singletons. The genes are TRBV12-5 and TRBJ1-1; weak D call: TRBD1 (5 bases). The sequence came from a female donor with multiple sclerosis, enrolled in a pregnancy study. The starting material was peripheral blood, obtained in the second trimester of pregnancy. The chain's CDR3 is CASLRDTEAFF. The DNA for the CDR3 is TGTGCTAGTCTCAGGGACACTGAAGCTTTCTTT.